This T cell receptor beta chain comes out of a study of OX40 agonist ivuxolimab in advanced cancers. Background on the whole study: Ivuxolimab was a fully human IgG2 agonistic monoclonal antibody targeting the costimulatory receptor OX40 (CD134). A male proportion of nearly 85% and a mean age of around 60 years, ranging from about 20 to 79, were recorded for the dose-escalation cohort. The paper reports the monotherapy dose-escalation portion (N ≈ 50 patients) of the phase I ivuxolimab trial. Of the approximately 54 patients in dose escalation, about 19 had hepatocellular carcinoma, about 15 had melanoma, 9 had renal cell carcinoma and 9 had head and neck cancer. Intravenous ivuxolimab was administered to patients every 2 weeks at six dose levels: 0.01, 0.1, 0.3, 1.5, 3 and 10 mg/kg. The point of sequencing TCRbeta in the periphery was to test whether ivuxolimab changed TCR sequence diversity and drove clonal T-cell expansion. Three dose-escalation patients achieved partial responses, one with hepatocellular carcinoma and two with cutaneous melanoma. Patients were allowed to have had prior anti-PD-1, anti-PD-L1 or anti-CTLA-4 therapy, and about 40% of the dose-escalation patients had been treated with checkpoint inhibitors. General conclusions and limits of the study: After ivuxolimab, more expanded clones were found on average in CD8+ T cells than in CD4+ T cells. Low levels of normalized T-cell clonal expansion were also shown by some nonresponding patients. In the 0.1-3.0 mg/kg groups, partial responders had among the lowest normalized peripheral clonal expansion, particularly in CD8+ T cells. Which antigens the clonally expanded peripheral T cells were specific for was not determined. Clonal expansion of both CD4+ and CD8+ blood T cells was observed from baseline to week 6 at doses 0.1 to 3.0 mg/kg.

A remark on this clone: Its antigen is currently not known. No much larger clone is present one base from it, and per-base qualities are unavailable.

Patients with a history of autoimmune disease or receiving systemic immunosuppression were excluded from the trial. Peripheral blood for TCR sequencing was collected from all dose cohorts at baseline, on cycle 4 day 1, and on cycle 7 day 1. Samples came from an open-label, multicenter, first-in-human phase I dose-escalation trial of ivuxolimab. Adults with locally advanced or metastatic melanoma, renal cell carcinoma, hepatocellular carcinoma or head and neck squamous cell carcinoma were enrolled in the trial. Before TCR sequencing, CD4+ and CD8+ T cells were separately sorted from peripheral blood. To sequence the TCRbeta CDR3 region, genomic DNA was isolated from the sorted cells. TCRbeta CDR3 regions were sequenced using the immunoSEQ Assay. The table comes from immuneACCESS by way of TCRdb, which keeps in-frame sequences with V and J called. Part of the clones is missing from these tables; in studies checked, under half for an unresolved V gene and the rest for unknown reasons. The sample table records roughly 140,000 clones; approximately 94% of these occur just once. The ten largest make up about 0.33% of the sample.

The sequenced sample was CD4+ or CD8+ T cells sorted from blood, obtained in a trial of the OX40 agonist ivuxolimab. This TCR was sampled from an adult with an advanced solid tumor such as melanoma, head and neck, liver or kidney cancer.

The DNA sequence is as follows: TGTGCCAGCAGCGAGCGGACAGGGGGCATCAATCAGCCCCAGCATTTT. Translated, this is CASSERTGGINQPQHF. The chain employs TRBV7-8 and TRBJ1-5; TRBD1 fits 11 bases in the junction. At the junction V is shortened by 5 bases and J by 3 bases; bases outside the gene matches: 6. The CDR3 runs 16 amino acids, cysteine and phenylalanine included. The sequence is cut down to CDR3 DNA, 48 bases in frame from base 1. According to the germline V gene, CDR1 reads SGHVS and CDR2 reads FQNEAQ.